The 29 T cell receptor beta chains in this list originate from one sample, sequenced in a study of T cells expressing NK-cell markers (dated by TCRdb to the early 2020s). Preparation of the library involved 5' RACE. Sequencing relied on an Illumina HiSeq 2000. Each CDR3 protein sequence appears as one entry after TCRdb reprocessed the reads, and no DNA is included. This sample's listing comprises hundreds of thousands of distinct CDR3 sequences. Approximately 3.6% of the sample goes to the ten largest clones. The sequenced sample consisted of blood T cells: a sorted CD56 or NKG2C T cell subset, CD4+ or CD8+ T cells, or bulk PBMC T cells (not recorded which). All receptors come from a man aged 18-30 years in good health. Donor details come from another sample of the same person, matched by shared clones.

The CDR3 reads CASSFGQAEVEKLFF. This sequence joins TRBV7-9 and TRBJ1-4; TCRdb returns TRBD1, unconfirmable since there is no DNA. CDR1 is SEHNR, CDR2 FQNEAQ, per germline (reference sequence). CDR3 length: 15 residues.

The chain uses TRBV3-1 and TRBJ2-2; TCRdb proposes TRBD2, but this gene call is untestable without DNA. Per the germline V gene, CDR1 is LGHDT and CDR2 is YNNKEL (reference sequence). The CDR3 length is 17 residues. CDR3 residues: CASSQDSLAGRLGELFF.

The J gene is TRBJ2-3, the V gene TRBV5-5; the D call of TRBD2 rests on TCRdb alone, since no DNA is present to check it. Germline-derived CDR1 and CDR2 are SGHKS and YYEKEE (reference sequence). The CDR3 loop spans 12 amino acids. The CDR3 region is CASSLVARTQYF.

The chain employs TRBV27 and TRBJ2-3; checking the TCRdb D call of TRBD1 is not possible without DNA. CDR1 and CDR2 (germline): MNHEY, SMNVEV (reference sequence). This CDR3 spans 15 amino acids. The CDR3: CASGWGGLAADTQYF.

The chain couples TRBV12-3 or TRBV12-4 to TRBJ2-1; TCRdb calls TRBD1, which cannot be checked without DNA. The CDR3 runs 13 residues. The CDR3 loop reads CASRKDWGGEQFF.

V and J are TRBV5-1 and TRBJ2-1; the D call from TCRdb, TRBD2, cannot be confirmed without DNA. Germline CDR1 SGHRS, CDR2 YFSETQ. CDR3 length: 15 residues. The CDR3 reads CASSPALFSYNEQFF.

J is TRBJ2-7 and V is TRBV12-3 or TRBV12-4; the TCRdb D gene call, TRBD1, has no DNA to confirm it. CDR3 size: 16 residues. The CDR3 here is CASSPQGKTPAHEQYF.

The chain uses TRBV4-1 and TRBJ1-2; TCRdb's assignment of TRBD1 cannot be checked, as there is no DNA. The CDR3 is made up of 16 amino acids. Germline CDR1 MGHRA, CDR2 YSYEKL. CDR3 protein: CASSQGGQHGSYGYTF.

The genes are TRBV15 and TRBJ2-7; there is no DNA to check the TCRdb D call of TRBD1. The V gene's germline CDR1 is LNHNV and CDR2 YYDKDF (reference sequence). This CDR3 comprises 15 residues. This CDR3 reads CATSREAPGIHEQYF. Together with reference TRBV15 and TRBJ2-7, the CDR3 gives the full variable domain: DAMVIQNPRYQVTQFGKPVTLSCSQTLNHNVMYWYQQKSSQAPKLLFHYYDKDFNNEADTPDNFQSRRPNTSFCFLDIRSPGLGDTAMYLCATSREAPGIHEQYFGPGTRLTVT.

CDR3 sequence reads: CSARDGRGYIQYF. The V call is TRBV20-1, the J call TRBJ2-4; there is no DNA to check the TCRdb D call of TRBD1. The CDR3 has 13 residues. CDR1 is DFQATT, CDR2 SNEGSKA, per germline (reference sequence).

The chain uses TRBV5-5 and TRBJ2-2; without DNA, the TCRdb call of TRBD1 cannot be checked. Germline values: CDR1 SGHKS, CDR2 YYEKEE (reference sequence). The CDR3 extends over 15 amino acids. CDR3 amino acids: CASSTRVLGTGELFF. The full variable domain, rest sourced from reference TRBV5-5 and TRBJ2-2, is DAGVTQSPTHLIKTRGQQVTLRCSPISGHKSVSWYQQVLGQGPQFIFQYYEKEERGRGNFPDRFSARQFPNYSSELNVNALLLGDSALYLCASSTRVLGTGELFFGEGSRLTVL.

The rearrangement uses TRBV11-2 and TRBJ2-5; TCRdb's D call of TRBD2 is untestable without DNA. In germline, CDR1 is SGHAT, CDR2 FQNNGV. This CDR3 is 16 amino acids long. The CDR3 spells CASSFERGGYQETQYF. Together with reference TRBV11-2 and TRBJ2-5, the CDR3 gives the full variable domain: EAGVAQSPRYKIIEKRQSVAFWCNPISGHATLYWYQQILGQGPKLLIQFQNNGVVDDSQLPKDRFSAERLKGVDSTLKIQPAKLEDSAVYLCASSFERGGYQETQYFGPGTRLLVL.

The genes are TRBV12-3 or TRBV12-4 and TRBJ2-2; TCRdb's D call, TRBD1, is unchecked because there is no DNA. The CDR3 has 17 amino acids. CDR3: CASSLGGGAPGTGELFF.

The chain's CDR3 is CASSQALIGSTGYTF. The V and J genes are TRBV12-3 or TRBV12-4 and TRBJ1-2. The CDR3 length is 15 residues.

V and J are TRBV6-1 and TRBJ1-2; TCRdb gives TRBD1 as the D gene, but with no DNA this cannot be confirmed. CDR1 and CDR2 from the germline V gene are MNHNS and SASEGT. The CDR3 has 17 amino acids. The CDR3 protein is CASTQRGEPTKAYGYTF.

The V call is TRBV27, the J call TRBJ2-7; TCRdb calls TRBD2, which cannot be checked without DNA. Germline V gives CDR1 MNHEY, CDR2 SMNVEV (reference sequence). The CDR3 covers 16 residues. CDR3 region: CASKSPGSPRGYEQYF.

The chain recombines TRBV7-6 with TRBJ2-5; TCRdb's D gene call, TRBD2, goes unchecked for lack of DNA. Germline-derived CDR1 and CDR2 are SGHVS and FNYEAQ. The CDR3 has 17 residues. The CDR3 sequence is CASSLGGGAATQETQYF.

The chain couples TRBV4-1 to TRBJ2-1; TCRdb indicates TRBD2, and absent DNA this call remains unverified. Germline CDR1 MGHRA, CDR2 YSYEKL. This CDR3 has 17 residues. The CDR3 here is CASSQDVIVRRANEQFF.

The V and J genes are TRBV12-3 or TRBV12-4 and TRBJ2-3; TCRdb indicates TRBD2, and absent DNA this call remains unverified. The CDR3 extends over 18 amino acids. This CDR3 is CASSLKTGLRTVPDTQYF.

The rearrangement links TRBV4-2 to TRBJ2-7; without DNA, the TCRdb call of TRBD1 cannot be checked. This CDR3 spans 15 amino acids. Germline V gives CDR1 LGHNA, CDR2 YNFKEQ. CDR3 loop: CASSQGQGPSYEQYF.

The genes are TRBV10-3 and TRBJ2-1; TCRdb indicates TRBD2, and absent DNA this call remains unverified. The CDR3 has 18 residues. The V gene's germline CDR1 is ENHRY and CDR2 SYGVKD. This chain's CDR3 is CAISDRLGLAGLVNEQFF.

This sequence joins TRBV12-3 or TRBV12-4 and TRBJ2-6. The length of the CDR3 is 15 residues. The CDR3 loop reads CASSLSGSGANVLTF.

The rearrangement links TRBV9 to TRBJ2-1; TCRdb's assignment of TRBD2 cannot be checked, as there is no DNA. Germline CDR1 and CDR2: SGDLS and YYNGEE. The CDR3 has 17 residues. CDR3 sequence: CASSAMLGAGVSNEQFF.

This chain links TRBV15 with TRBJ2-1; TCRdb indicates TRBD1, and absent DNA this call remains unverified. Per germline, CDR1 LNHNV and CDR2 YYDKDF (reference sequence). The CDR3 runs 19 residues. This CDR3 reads CATSRESRPRQPSYNEQFF.

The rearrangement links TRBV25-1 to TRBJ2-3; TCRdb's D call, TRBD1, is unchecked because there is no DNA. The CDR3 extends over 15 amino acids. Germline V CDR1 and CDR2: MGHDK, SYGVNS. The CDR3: CAISRGQGVADTQYF. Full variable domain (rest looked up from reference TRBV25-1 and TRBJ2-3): EADIYQTPRYLVIGTGKKITLECSQTMGHDKMYWYQQDPGMELHLIHYSYGVNSTEKGDLSSESTVSRIRTEHFPLTLESARPSHTSQYLCAISRGQGVADTQYFGPGTRLTVL.

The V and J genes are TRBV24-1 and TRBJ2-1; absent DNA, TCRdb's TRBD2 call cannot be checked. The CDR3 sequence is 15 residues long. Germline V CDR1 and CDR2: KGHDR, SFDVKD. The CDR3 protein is CATSDGAGVGNEQFF.

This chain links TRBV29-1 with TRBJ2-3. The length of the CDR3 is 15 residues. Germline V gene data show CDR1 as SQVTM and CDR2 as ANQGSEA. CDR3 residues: CSVEVSGSSTDTQYF.

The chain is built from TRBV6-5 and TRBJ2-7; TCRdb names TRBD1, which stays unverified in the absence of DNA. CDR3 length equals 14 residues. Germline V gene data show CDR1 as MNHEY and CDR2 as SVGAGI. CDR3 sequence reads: CASSYMAGSYEQYF.

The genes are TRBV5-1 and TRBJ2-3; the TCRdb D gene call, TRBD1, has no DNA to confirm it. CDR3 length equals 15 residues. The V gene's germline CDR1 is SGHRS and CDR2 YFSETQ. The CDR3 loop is CASSTRRDRTDTQYF.